This TCR beta chain was retrieved from a study of post-analysis software for immune sequencing data. Background on the study: Recorded subtypes: relapsing-remitting, secondary progressive, progressive-relapsing; some patients unannotated. Study outcomes and limitations: Among roughly 5 TRBV segments more frequent in patients than controls were TRBV5-6, TRBV5-1 and TRBV20-1.

Remarks on this clonotype: Its antigen is not known.

This CDR3 has 16 residues. Unmatched junction bases numbered 11, after V lost 1 base and J lost 7 bases. CDR1 is LGHNA, CDR2 YNFKEQ, per germline. Libraries were made from TCR beta cDNA, and they carried unique molecular identifiers. One entry per CDR3 protein results from TCRdb running MiXCR on the PCR reads. This table holds around 400,000 distinct CDR3 sequences, approximately 38% found once. This clonotype originated in a girl aged 2-10 years with multiple sclerosis. The chain combines TRBV4-2 with TRBJ2-3; 7 positions match TRBD2. Source material: blood. CDR3 region: CASSQVWGRAANTQYF. The CDR3 DNA reads TGTGCCAGCAGCCAAGTGTGGGGGAGGGCCGCGAATACGCAGTATTTT.